One sample yielded the 15 T cell receptor beta chains listed below, sequenced in a study of a mutant IDH1 vaccine in newly diagnosed glioma. Their cognate antigens are unknown. Time point denoted: week 23, last vaccination. A single vaccine dose contained 300 ug of mutant IDH1 20-mer peptide, and topical imiquimod was used with it. The repertoire was sequenced with immunoSEQ multiplex PCR; TCRdb's copy has only in-frame clones and lacks some. The sample has around 40,000 clones, roughly 79% seen once; the top ten hold roughly 6.3%. Sequencing was performed on PBMCs, taken from a glioma patient whose treatment included an IDH1 peptide vaccine. The receptor source for this set is a woman between 40 and 55 years old with glioma. Some clones in this sample may be carry-over from other donors' samples.

The table lists this clone with a count of one. The chain links TRBV30 to TRBJ1-1; TRBD1 matches 9 bases. The length of the CDR3 is 16 residues. Germline trimming cut 2 bases from V and 4 bases from J; bases unmatched to any gene: 11. Germline V gives CDR1 GTSNPN, CDR2 SVGIG (reference sequence). The CDR3 bases are TGTGCCTGGAGTACCTGGGACAGGGTTGCTGGCACTGAAGCTTTCTTT. Residues: CAWSTWDRVAGTEAFF.

CDR3 sequence reads: CASSLESPGELFF. Written as DNA, the CDR3 is TGTGCCAGCAGCTTAGAAAGCCCCGGGGAGCTGTTTTTT. The rearrangement uses TRBV7-9 and TRBJ2-2; D gene uncertain. Germline V gives CDR1 SEHNR, CDR2 FQNEAQ (reference sequence). This CDR3 comprises 13 residues. The germline V and J ends were trimmed by 1 base and 6 bases, with 6 bases remaining between them.

The chain employs TRBV9 and TRBJ2-7; TRBD1 might be the D (5 bases). The CDR3 loop spans 13 amino acids. V lost 1 base and J lost 6, with 11 bases in between. CDR1 is SGDLS and CDR2 is YYNGEE in the germline V gene. The CDR3 reads CASSVSPQGEQYF. CDR3 nucleotide sequence: TGTGCCAGCAGCGTATCCCCCCAGGGCGAGCAGTACTTC.

This clone was seen a handful of times. The V and J genes are TRBV5-5 and TRBJ2-7, with TRBD1 identical over 7 bases. With V trimmed by 0 bases and J by 0 bases, 6 bases remained unmatched. The CDR3 is 16 residues long. CDR1 and CDR2 from the germline V gene are SGHKS and YYEKEE (reference sequence). CDR3 loop: CASSLEGAGVSYEQYF. DNA for the CDR3: TGTGCCAGCAGCTTGGAGGGGGCAGGCGTCTCCTACGAGCAGTACTTC.

This rearrangement joins TRBV5-1 to TRBJ2-7; 7 positions agree with TRBD1. The V and J ends lost 2 bases and 0 bases, in that order; junction bases with no gene match: 5. Germline V gives CDR1 SGHRS, CDR2 YFSETQ. The CDR3 spans 15 residues. CDR3 residues: CASSFGGDSSYEQYF. The CDR3 region has the DNA TGCGCCAGCAGCTTTGGTGGGGACAGCTCCTACGAGCAGTACTTC. The full variable domain, with the rest looked up from reference TRBV5-1 and TRBJ2-7, is KAGVTQTPRYLIKTRGQQVTLSCSPISGHRSVSWYQQTPGQGLQFLFEYFSETQRNKGNFPGRFSGRQFSNSRSEMNVSTLELGDSALYLCASSFGGDSSYEQYFGPGTRLTVT.

The chain links TRBV4-1 to TRBJ2-3; weak D call: TRBD1 (6 bases). This CDR3 region has 15 residues. Germline assignment: CDR1 MGHRA and CDR2 YSYEKL. Trimming removed 4 bases at V and 0 bases at J, with 11 bases between. The CDR3 region has the DNA TGCGCCAGCAGCCGAGAGGGGGAAAGCACAGATACGCAGTATTTT. Translation: CASSREGESTDTQYF.

This chain uses TRBV29-1 with TRBJ1-1; TRBD1 might be the D (5 bases). The V gene lost 7 bases and the J gene lost 0 bases, with 18 bases spanning the gap. Germline lookup yields CDR1 SQVTM and CDR2 ANQGSEA. The CDR3 runs 15 residues. CDR3: CSAAVGYRMNTEAFF. CDR3 DNA: TGCAGCGCCGCCGTAGGTTACAGGATGAACACTGAAGCTTTCTTT.

This clone occurred a few times. The rearrangement uses TRBV7-9 and TRBJ2-7; D remains unclear. CDR1 is SEHNR, CDR2 FQNEAQ, per germline (reference sequence). CDR3 length equals 11 residues. Trimming took off 3 bases at V and 7 bases at J, with 7 bases between the two ends. For the CDR3, the DNA is TGTGCCAGCAGCTTTGGAGCGGAGCAGTACTTC. Amino acids: CASSFGAEQYF.

The chain recombines TRBV13 with TRBJ2-3, with D hard to call. The CDR3 runs 13 residues. Germline V lookup: CDR1 PRHDT, CDR2 FYEKMQ (reference sequence). Trimming pared 2 bases from V and 4 bases from J, leaving 7 bases between. For the CDR3, the DNA is TGTGCCAGCAGCTTAAGATCAGCAGATACGCAGTATTTT. It codes for CASSLRSADTQYF.

The chain recombines TRBV5-5 with TRBJ1-1; D unclear. V lost 0 bases and J lost 0, with 3 bases in between. Germline values: CDR1 SGHKS, CDR2 YYEKEE (reference sequence). This CDR3 spans 13 amino acids. The CDR3 loop reads CASSLGLNTEAFF. As DNA, the CDR3 is TGTGCCAGCAGCTTGGGGTTGAACACTGAAGCTTTCTTT.

Only a few counts were recorded for this clone. The rearrangement joins TRBV2 to TRBJ1-1, with TRBD1 as a possible D gene (5 bases). The CDR3 has 14 residues. V was pared by 5 bases and J by 2 bases, with 12 bases between. Germline V gene data show CDR1 as SNHLY and CDR2 as FYNNEI. The CDR3 region has the DNA TGTGCCAGCAGTTCTGACAGCCTTAACACTGAAGCTTTCTTT. Translating gives CASSSDSLNTEAFF.

The rearrangement links TRBV18 to TRBJ1-2, with D possibly TRBD1 on 5 matching bases. Germline V gives CDR1 KGHSH, CDR2 LQKENI. This CDR3 contains 17 residues. V lost 4 bases and J 3 bases, leaving 21 bases between the germline ends. The DNA for the CDR3 is TGTGCCAGCTCACTCCCTCTCTCAGGGACTCCCTACTATGGCTACACCTTC. This gives the protein CASSLPLSGTPYYGYTF.

The chain has TRBV7-9 and TRBJ2-3; 9 nucleotides align to TRBD2. Germline V gives CDR1 SEHNR, CDR2 FQNEAQ (reference sequence). With 8 bases clipped from V and 3 bases from J, the junction kept 9 bases outside the gene matches. The CDR3 length is 15 residues. The CDR3: CASWVAGEGTDTQYF. For the CDR3, the DNA is TGTGCCAGCTGGGTAGCGGGAGAGGGAACAGATACGCAGTATTTT.

The chain links TRBV5-6 to TRBJ1-4; maybe TRBD1 (5 bases). The CDR3 loop spans 18 amino acids. V shed 4 bases and J shed 3 bases, with 22 bases lying between them. The germline V gene has CDR1 SGHDT and CDR2 YYEEEE. The CDR3 here is CASSTRWAGRGPNEKLFF. The CDR3 nucleotides read TGTGCCAGCAGCACCCGGTGGGCAGGGAGGGGTCCTAATGAAAAACTGTTTTTT.

The table lists this clone with a few counts. The rearrangement uses TRBV18 and TRBJ2-7; TRBD2 agrees at 10 bases. V was pared by 2 bases and J by 0 bases, with 4 bases of the junction left unmatched. The CDR3 covers 16 residues. The germline gives CDR1 KGHSH, CDR2 LQKENI. Here the CDR3 DNA reads TGTGCCAGCTCACCATATTCTAGCGGGAGCTCCTACGAGCAGTACTTC. Residues: CASSPYSSGSSYEQYF.